This T cell receptor (beta chain) was sequenced in a study of human CD8 memory T cell subsets. Overall study findings and caveats: The stem-like memory and precursor exhausted T cell populations displayed similarly high diversity, which was not the case for effector memory cells. Going by Chao1 estimates, stem-like memory T cells seemed to be more diverse than precursor exhausted T cells.

This CDR3 spans 15 amino acids. From germline, CDR1 is MDHEN and CDR2 SYDVKM. For this clonotype: Its antigen remains unidentified.

The study classified TPEX cells as CCR7+ PD-1+ TIGIT+ early memory CD8+ T cells bearing exhausted-like traits. PBMC originated from healthy-donor buffy coats. Extraction of RNA, which was performed with an RNeasy Mini Kit, drew on duplicate vials of about 160,000 sorted CD8+ T cells per subset. TCR beta was sequenced from UMI-tagged 5' RACE libraries. TCRdb reprocessed the 5' RACE reads and stores each CDR3 protein as one record, lacking DNA. The table lists about 10,000 distinct CDR3 sequences. This rearrangement joins TRBV28 to TRBJ2-7; the D call of TRBD2 rests on TCRdb alone, since no DNA is present to check it. Source material: CD8+ T cells from PBMCs. This receptor was taken from a human donor in good health. This CDR3 is CASRQTSGRVFEQYF. The full variable domain, with the rest looked up from reference TRBV28 and TRBJ2-7, is DVKVTQSSRYLVKRTGEKVFLECVQDMDHENMFWYRQDPGLGLRLIYFSYDVKMKEKGDIPEGYSVSREKKERFSLILESASTNQTSMYLCASRQTSGRVFEQYFGPGTRLTVT.